The next 4 T cell receptor beta chains were all read from a single sample in a study of OX40 agonist ivuxolimab in advanced cancers. Clones were read by immunoSEQ multiplex PCR, and TCRdb kept only the in-frame ones, dropping some. This sample yields about 93,000 clones, of which approximately 89% are seen a single time; approximately 0.3% belongs to the top ten. Sequenced here: CD4+ or CD8+ T cells sorted from blood, sampled in a trial of the OX40 agonist ivuxolimab. These receptors were taken from an adult with an advanced solid tumor such as melanoma, head and neck, liver or kidney cancer.

This clone appeared a single time. The V gene is TRBV11-1, the J gene TRBJ2-1; a possible D gene is TRBD2 (5 bases). The CDR3 loop spans 15 amino acids. CDR1 SGHAT and CDR2 FQDESV come from the germline V gene (reference sequence). The germline V and J ends were trimmed by 0 bases and 4 bases, with 10 bases remaining between them. Here the CDR3 DNA reads TGTGCCAGCAGCTTAGCGGGAGCGGAATACAATGAGCAGTTCTTC. Translation gives CASSLAGAEYNEQFF.

The gene calls are TRBV7-9 and TRBJ2-2; a possible D gene is TRBD2 (6 bases). The CDR3 loop spans 14 amino acids. Trimming stripped 9 bases from V and 5 bases from J, with 16 bases between. Looked up from germline, CDR1 is SEHNR and CDR2 is FQNEAQ (reference sequence). CDR3 bases: TGTGCCAGTCAGCGGGCCGGAGGGACCGGGGAGCTGTTTTTT. Translated, it gives CASQRAGGTGELFF.

The chain combines TRBV27 with TRBJ1-3; 8 bases are shared with TRBD1. Germline CDR1 MNHEY, CDR2 SMNVEV (reference sequence). The V segment lost 7 bases and the J segment 0 bases; nucleotides outside the gene matches: 5. The CDR3 length is 15 residues. CDR3 DNA: TGTGCCAGCAAACCAACAGGGGGCTCTGGAAACACCATATATTTT. This sequence encodes CASKPTGGSGNTIYF.

As concerns this clone: This specimen includes other DNA sequences encoding the same CDR3. This sequence joins TRBV4-3 and TRBJ1-2; 7 nucleotides agree with TRBD1. Germline-derived CDR1 and CDR2 are LGHNA and YSLEER. The CDR3 runs 13 residues. V trimming: 1 base; J trimming: 5 bases; junction bases outside the gene matches: 1. The CDR3 protein is CASSQGTGYGYTF. The CDR3 DNA reads TGCGCCAGCAGCCAAGGGACAGGTTATGGCTACACCTTC.